The clone carrying this T cell receptor beta chain came up many times. The antigen is unknown. Relying on iRepertoire HTBI primers and Arm-PCR of CDR3 regions, the team built TCR beta libraries. TCRdb ran MiXCR on the multiplex PCR reads and lists one entry per CDR3 protein. The table lists around 230,000 distinct CDR3 sequences, approximately 20% of them singletons. The sample's time point: newly diagnosed GD, antithyroid drugs for less than 3 months. Making the TCR library involved RNA that had been extracted from PBMCs. Patients hailed from an endocrinology department in Xi'an, China. The record originates from a study of regulatory T cells in long-lasting Graves disease. Whole-study results and caveats: Those with persistent Graves' had less TCR diversity than newly diagnosed patients.

This receptor was taken from a female donor with Graves disease. The specimen comprised peripheral blood mononuclear cells (PBMCs), sampled at new diagnosis, from a patient treated with antithyroid drugs.

The CDR3 region is CASSLGQASSYEQYF. CDR3 sequence (DNA): TGTGCCAGCAGCTTAGGTCAGGCGAGCTCCTACGAGCAGTACTTC. The rearrangement links TRBV11-3 to TRBJ2-7; D gene unclear. Trimming took off 1 base at V and 0 bases at J, with 10 bases between the two ends. CDR1 and CDR2 from the germline V gene are SGHNT and YENEEA. This CDR3 has 15 residues.